This record covers a single TCR beta chain. Trimming stripped 5 bases from V and 0 bases from J, with 7 bases between. Germline CDR1 SGHTA, CDR2 FQGTGA. CDR3 length equals 13 residues. The data are from a study of beta chain features in type 1 diabetes. The entirety of the isolated RNA underwent reverse transcription, so expressed TCRB transcripts were sequenced. The repertoire was sequenced with immunoSEQ multiplex PCR; TCRdb's copy has only in-frame clones and lacks some. Of approximately 60,000 clones listed, roughly three fifths are singletons. The sequenced sample was Tregs from blood. The chain couples TRBV7-3 to TRBJ1-1, with D unclear. The sequence derives from a woman under 30 in good health. This CDR3 is CASSQDLNTEAFF. The DNA of the CDR3 is TGTGCCAGCAGCCAGGACTTGAACACTGAAGCTTTCTTT.